This TCR beta chain was documented in a study of regulatory T cells in long-lasting Graves disease. The CDR3 covers 16 residues. Trimming took off 5 bases at V and 6 bases at J, with 23 bases between the two ends. From germline, CDR1 is SGHTA and CDR2 FQGNSA. Stated time point: newly diagnosed GD, antithyroid drugs for less than 3 months. Researchers made the TCR library from RNA that was extracted from PBMCs. General study points: Persistent disease showed a preference for TRBV28, TRBJ1-2 and TRBJ2-5. Persistent patients shared about 2,800 public clonotypes among themselves. Newly diagnosed patients shared fewer, at about a thousand.

HTBI primers from iRepertoire and Arm-PCR of CDR3 regions yielded the TCR beta libraries. TCRdb used MiXCR to reprocess the multiplex PCR reads, holding one entry per CDR3 protein. This sample has 530,000 or so distinct CDR3 sequences; more than 15% occur once, and the top ten carry approximately 12%. Remarks on this clonotype: Its antigen is as yet unknown.

In addition, the sample was reused for a study of T cells in Graves' hyperthyroidism and ophthalmopathy. That publication notes: With the HTBI primer set, the TCR CDR3 went through a first round of RT-PCR.

The TCR was taken from a young man with Graves disease. The gene calls are TRBV7-2 and TRBJ2-7; D assignment may be TRBD1 or TRBD2 (6 bases each). The sequenced sample was peripheral blood mononuclear cells (PBMCs), obtained at new diagnosis, from a patient treated with antithyroid drugs. CDR3 nucleotides: TGTGCCAGCAGCGGTGGCCGGGGGCGCGAGGGGCTCGAGCAGTACTTC. This gives the protein CASSGGRGREGLEQYF.